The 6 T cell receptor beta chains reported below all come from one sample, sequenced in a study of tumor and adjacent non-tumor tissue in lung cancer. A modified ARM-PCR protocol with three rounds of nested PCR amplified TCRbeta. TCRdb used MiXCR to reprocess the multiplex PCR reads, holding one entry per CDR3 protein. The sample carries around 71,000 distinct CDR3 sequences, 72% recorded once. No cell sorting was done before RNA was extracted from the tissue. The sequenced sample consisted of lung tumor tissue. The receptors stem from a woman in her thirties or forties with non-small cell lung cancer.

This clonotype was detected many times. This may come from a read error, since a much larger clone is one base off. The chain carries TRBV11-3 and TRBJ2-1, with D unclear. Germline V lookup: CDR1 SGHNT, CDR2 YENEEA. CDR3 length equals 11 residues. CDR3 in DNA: TGTGCCGGCAGCTTACGGTTCGAGCAGTTCTTC. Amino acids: CAGSLRFEQFF.

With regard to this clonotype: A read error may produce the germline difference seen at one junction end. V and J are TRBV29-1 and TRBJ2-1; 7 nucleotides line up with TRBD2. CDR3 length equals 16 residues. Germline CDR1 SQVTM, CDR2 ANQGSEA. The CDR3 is CSVVSGISVLHNEQHF. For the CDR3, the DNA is TGCAGCGTGGTAAGCGGGATTAGCGTTCTGCACAATGAGCAGCACTTC.

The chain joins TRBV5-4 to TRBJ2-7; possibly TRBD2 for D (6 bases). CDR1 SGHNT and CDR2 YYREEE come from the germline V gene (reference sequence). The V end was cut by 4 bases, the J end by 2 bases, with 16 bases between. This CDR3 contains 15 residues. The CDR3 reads CASSPGEAGTYEQYF. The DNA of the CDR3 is TGTGCCAGCAGCCCTGGGGAGGCAGGGACCTACGAGCAGTACTTC.

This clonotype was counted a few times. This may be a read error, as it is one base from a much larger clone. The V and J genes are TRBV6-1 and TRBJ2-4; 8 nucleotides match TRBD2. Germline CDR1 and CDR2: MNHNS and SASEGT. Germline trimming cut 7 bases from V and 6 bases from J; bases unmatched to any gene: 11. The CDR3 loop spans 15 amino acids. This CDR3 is CASNANPGGVNIQYF. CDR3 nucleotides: TGTGCCAGCAATGCGAACCCCGGGGGGGTAAACATTCAGTACTTC.

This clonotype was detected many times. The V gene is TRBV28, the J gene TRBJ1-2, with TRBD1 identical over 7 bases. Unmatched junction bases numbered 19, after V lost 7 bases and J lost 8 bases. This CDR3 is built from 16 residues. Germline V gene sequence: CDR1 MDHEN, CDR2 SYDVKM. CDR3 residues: CASTLLHRGPTKGYTF. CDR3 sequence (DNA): TGTGCCAGCACCTTATTGCACAGGGGACCCACGAAGGGCTACACCTTC.

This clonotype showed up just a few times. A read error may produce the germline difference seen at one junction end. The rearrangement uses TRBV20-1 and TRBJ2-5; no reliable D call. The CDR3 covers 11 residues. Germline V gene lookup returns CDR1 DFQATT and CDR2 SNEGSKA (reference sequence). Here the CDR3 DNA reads TGCAGTGCCTTCCCGCAAGAGACCCATTACTTC. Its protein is CSAFPQETHYF.